This T cell receptor (beta chain) was recorded in a study of blood T cell repertoires in COVID-19. Turning to the study itself: Sites across the United States, Italy and Spain contributed samples from acute and convalescent COVID-19. Sources were T cells, B-cell-depleted T cells, or PBMCs; the material itself was cDNA or gDNA.

The CDR3 runs 14 residues. Trimming pared 2 bases from V and 2 bases from J, leaving 9 bases between. The germline CDR1 and CDR2 sequences are SGHTA and FQGNSA. In the authors' workflow: Researchers report that nucleated cell counts were estimated from reference gene primer amplification. Produced via immunoSEQ multiplex PCR; TCRdb's table is partial and in-frame only. For V, J and clone size, that table is used; D and trimming come from the DNA. The sample lists 150,000 or so clones, approximately 80% occurring once. The sequenced material came from PBMCs or T cells enriched from blood (not recorded which). This rearrangement joins TRBV7-2 to TRBJ2-5, with a weak D call TRBD1 (5 bases). The receptor was derived from a woman aged 50 to 60 who had recovered from COVID-19. The CDR3, as DNA: TGTGCCAGCAGCTTACTAGGGGTACAAGAGACCCAGTACTTC. Translated, it gives CASSLLGVQETQYF. The complete variable domain, with remaining parts taken from reference TRBV7-2 and TRBJ2-5, reads GAGVSQSPSNKVTEKGKDVELRCDPISGHTALYWYRQSLGQGLEFLIYFQGNSAPDKSGLPSDRFSAERTGGSVSTLTIQRTQQEDSAVYLCASSLLGVQETQYFGPGTRLLVL.